The next 24 T cell receptor beta chains were all read from a single sample in a study of OX40 agonist ivuxolimab in advanced cancers. Here immunoSEQ multiplex PCR was the method, and the copy in TCRdb shows in-frame clones only, minus some. The sample has fewer than 130,000 clones, 89% seen once. This specimen consisted of CD4+ or CD8+ T cells sorted from blood, obtained in a trial of the OX40 agonist ivuxolimab. The receptor source for this set is an adult with an advanced solid tumor such as melanoma, head and neck, liver or kidney cancer.

The genes are TRBV10-3 and TRBJ1-2, with TRBD1 matching over 8 bases. Germline CDR1 and CDR2: ENHRY and SYGVKD. The CDR3 runs to 13 residues. V lost 10 bases, J lost 7 bases, and 11 bases stayed unmatched. Written as DNA, the CDR3 is TGTGCCACGACAGGGGAACAGGTAGTTGGCTACACCTTC. Protein product: CATTGEQVVGYTF.

The rearrangement links TRBV6-6 to TRBJ2-7; D may be TRBD1 or TRBD2 (5 bases each). Trimming removed 8 bases at V and 11 bases at J, with 22 bases between. There are 13 residues in the CDR3. Germline V gene lookup returns CDR1 MNHNY and CDR2 SVGAGI (reference sequence). CDR3 sequence: CASALPGTVREYF. The CDR3 DNA reads TGTGCCAGCGCACTCCCCGGGACCGTCAGGGAGTACTTC.

The sample holds a few counts of this clone. This rearrangement joins TRBV9 to TRBJ2-1; possibly TRBD2 for D (6 bases). Looked up from germline, CDR1 is SGDLS and CDR2 is YYNGEE. V was trimmed by 2 bases and J by 5 bases, leaving 11 bases between them. This CDR3 has 14 residues. CDR3 coding DNA: TGTGCCAGCAGCGTTGGGGGGAGCGACAATGAGCAGTTCTTC. This codes for CASSVGGSDNEQFF.

The chain is built from TRBV11-3 and TRBJ2-5; D remains ambiguous. V lost 1 base, J lost 5 bases, and 8 bases lay in between. The CDR3 runs 13 residues. The V gene's germline CDR1 is SGHNT and CDR2 YENEEA. CDR3 DNA: TGTGCCAGCAGCTTAGGCCCCGGGGAGACCCAGTACTTC. Translation: CASSLGPGETQYF.

This chain connects TRBV5-4 to TRBJ1-1; D is possibly TRBD1 (6 bases). Trimming pared 0 bases from V and 3 bases from J, leaving 15 bases between. The CDR3 is 16 amino acids. From germline, CDR1 is SGHNT and CDR2 YYREEE (reference sequence). The CDR3 loop is CASSLAGAGWDTEAFF. CDR3 sequence (DNA): TGTGCCAGCAGCTTGGCGGGGGCCGGTTGGGACACTGAAGCTTTCTTT.

The gene calls are TRBV6-1 and TRBJ1-2, with D perhaps matching TRBD1 (6 bases). With 6 bases removed from V and 5 bases from J, the gap between germline ends came to 13 bases. Germline CDR1 and CDR2: MNHNS and SASEGT. This CDR3 has 13 amino acids. CDR3 DNA: TGTGCCAGCAGCCGACAGGCGGCGTATGGCTACACCTTC. It encodes CASSRQAAYGYTF.

The chain uses TRBV5-4 and TRBJ2-3; D is unresolved. The CDR3 totals 12 residues. The ends were cut back, 2 bases at V and 4 bases at J, with 5 bases in the middle. Per germline, CDR1 SGHNT and CDR2 YYREEE (reference sequence). The CDR3, as DNA: TGTGCCAGCAGCTTAGGTGCAGATACGCAGTATTTT. This sequence encodes CASSLGADTQYF.

The chain joins TRBV7-3 to TRBJ1-1, with 10 bases aligning to TRBD1. This CDR3 spans 14 amino acids. Germline trimming cut 5 bases from V and 5 bases from J; bases unmatched to any gene: 5. The germline gives CDR1 SGHTA, CDR2 FQGTGA. The CDR3 protein is CASSPGQGGTEAFF. CDR3 bases: TGTGCCAGCAGCCCTGGACAGGGGGGGACTGAAGCTTTCTTT.

This clone was counted a few times. The rearrangement uses TRBV2 and TRBJ2-5; 10 bases are shared with TRBD1. The CDR3 contains 16 residues. The germline V gene encodes CDR1 SNHLY and CDR2 FYNNEI. Germline trimming cut 8 bases from V and 2 bases from J; bases unmatched to any gene: 11. DNA for the CDR3: TGTGCCAGCCTTCTCGGGGGACAGGGGAAACAAGAGACCCAGTACTTC. This codes for CASLLGGQGKQETQYF.

This sequence joins TRBV7-8 and TRBJ2-1, with D unclear. V lost 1 base and J 2 bases, leaving 12 bases between the germline ends. This CDR3 is built from 16 residues. Germline loops: CDR1 SGHVS, CDR2 FQNEAQ. For the CDR3, the DNA is TGTGCCAGCAGCTTAGATAAGAGTGGGACCTACAATGAGCAGTTCTTC. As protein: CASSLDKSGTYNEQFF.

The chain recombines TRBV30 with TRBJ2-7, with 8 nucleotides matching TRBD2. CDR3 length: 12 residues. Germline V gene lookup returns CDR1 GTSNPN and CDR2 SVGIG (reference sequence). V gave up 2 bases and J gave up 8 bases; unmatched junction bases: 5. CDR3 DNA sequence: TGTGCCTGGAGTCGGGGGGGCGACAAGCAGTACTTC. Amino acids: CAWSRGGDKQYF. The full variable domain, its missing parts supplied by reference TRBV30 and TRBJ2-7, is SQTIHQWPATLVQPVGSPLSLECTVEGTSNPNLYWYRQAAGRGLQLLFYSVGIGQISSEVPQNLSASRPQDRQFILSSKKLLLSDSGFYLCAWSRGGDKQYFGPGTRLTVT.

A note on this clone: Other DNA sequences in the sample encode the same CDR3. The V call is TRBV4-1, the J call TRBJ2-1; TRBD1 matches at 8 bases. The CDR3 totals 15 residues. Germline values: CDR1 MGHRA, CDR2 YSYEKL. V lost 4 bases to trimming and J lost 7 bases; unmatched junction nucleotides: 9. In DNA form, the CDR3 reads TGCGCCAGCAGCCGCCTGGTCAGACAGGGGAATGAGCAGTTCTTC. It codes for CASSRLVRQGNEQFF.

The CDR3 coding sequence is TGTGCCAGCAGCTCACTCAAGACCGACAATGAGCAGTTCTTC. This sequence encodes CASSSLKTDNEQFF. The rearrangement links TRBV7-9 to TRBJ2-1; D is ambiguous. The CDR3 spans 14 residues. Germline CDR1 reads SEHNR; CDR2 reads FQNEAQ (reference sequence). V gave up 4 bases and J gave up 5 bases, with 12 bases separating them.

The chain is built from TRBV4-2 and TRBJ2-3, with 7 bases that match TRBD1. CDR1 is LGHNA, CDR2 YNFKEQ, per germline. The CDR3 has 16 residues. Germline trimming cut 4 bases from V and 0 bases from J; bases unmatched to any gene: 7. The CDR3 reads CASSPQGDTSTDTQYF. In nucleotides, the CDR3 is TGTGCCAGCAGCCCCCAGGGGGACACTAGCACAGATACGCAGTATTTT.

This chain joins TRBV4-1 and TRBJ2-1; 8 nucleotides match TRBD2. The germline gives CDR1 MGHRA, CDR2 YSYEKL. The CDR3 has 14 residues. The trim removed 8 bases at V and 4 bases at J, leaving 7 bases unmatched. The CDR3 sequence is CASGTSGLYNEQFF. The CDR3 DNA sequence: TGCGCCAGCGGTACTAGCGGCCTATACAATGAGCAGTTCTTC.

The V gene is TRBV19, the J gene TRBJ2-4; D unclear. V lost 1 base and J 3 bases, leaving 13 bases between the germline ends. The CDR3 contains 16 residues. Germline CDR1 reads LNHDA; CDR2 reads SQIVND (reference sequence). Here the CDR3 DNA reads TGTGCCAGTAGTATAGGAGACTTGCTGAGCAAAAACATTCAGTACTTC. Translated: CASSIGDLLSKNIQYF.

The V call is TRBV7-2, the J call TRBJ2-7; 9 positions agree with TRBD1. The CDR3 totals 15 residues. V dropped 2 bases and J dropped 4; count of bases not matched to a gene: 6. The germline V gene encodes CDR1 SGHTA and CDR2 FQGNSA. CDR3 sequence: CASSLRTGVEYEQYF. The CDR3 nucleotides read TGTGCCAGCAGCTTACGGACAGGGGTAGAGTACGAGCAGTACTTC. The variable domain in full, completed from reference TRBV7-2 and TRBJ2-7, reads GAGVSQSPSNKVTEKGKDVELRCDPISGHTALYWYRQSLGQGLEFLIYFQGNSAPDKSGLPSDRFSAERTGGSVSTLTIQRTQQEDSAVYLCASSLRTGVEYEQYFGPGTRLTVT.

This clone was recorded only once. The chain couples TRBV5-1 to TRBJ2-3; 12 nucleotides agree with TRBD2. The CDR3 length is 17 residues. V shed 6 bases, J shed 4 bases, and the junction held 12 bases outside the gene matches. From germline, CDR1 is SGHRS and CDR2 YFSETQ. CDR3 DNA sequence: TGCGCCAGCACCCCCCTTTCTAGCGGGGGGGCGGCAGATACGCAGTATTTT. Residues: CASTPLSSGGAADTQYF.

J is TRBJ2-5 and V is TRBV4-3; tentatively, D is TRBD1 (5 bases). The length of the CDR3 is 13 residues. Germline CDR1 reads LGHNA; CDR2 reads YSLEER. V lost 4 bases, J lost 2 bases, and 8 bases lay in between. The CDR3 here is CASSLRGQETQYF. The DNA of the CDR3 is TGCGCCAGCAGCCTTAGGGGACAAGAGACCCAGTACTTC.

This sequence joins TRBV23-1 and TRBJ2-2, with D unresolved. TRBV23-1 is an open reading frame, and its role is uncertain. Between the trimmed V and J ends, which lost 4 bases and 4 bases, there was a span of 4 bases. The CDR3 loop spans 12 amino acids. The CDR3 DNA reads TGCGCCAGCAGTCTCGGCACCGGGGAGCTGTTTTTT. Encoded protein: CASSLGTGELFF.

V is TRBV19 and J is TRBJ2-5; no definite D call. The CDR3 totals 15 residues. The germline gives CDR1 LNHDA, CDR2 SQIVND (reference sequence). Trimming removed 5 bases at V and 4 bases at J, with 17 bases between. In DNA, the CDR3 is TGTGCCAGTAGTCGGATGTACAACAAGGGAGAGACCCAGTACTTC. As protein: CASSRMYNKGETQYF.

The V gene is TRBV6-5, the J gene TRBJ2-7; 8 bases map to TRBD1. Germline V gives CDR1 MNHEY, CDR2 SVGAGI. The CDR3 extends over 15 amino acids. V trimming: 4 bases; J trimming: 3 bases; junction bases outside the gene matches: 8. In DNA, the CDR3 is TGTGCCAGCAGTTTGACAGGGGCAATGGACTACGAGCAGTACTTC. Translated: CASSLTGAMDYEQYF.

This chain uses TRBV29-1 with TRBJ1-1; D uncertain. The CDR3 extends over 11 amino acids. Trimming cost V 5 bases and J 10 bases, with 14 bases left between them. Germline V CDR1 and CDR2: SQVTM, ANQGSEA. CDR3 bases: TGCAGCGTTCGGTCCGGGGTGGTAGCTTTCTTT. It is translated as CSVRSGVVAFF.

The J gene is TRBJ1-1, the V gene TRBV25-1, with D possibly matching TRBD1 (6 bases). Germline V gene sequence: CDR1 MGHDK, CDR2 SYGVNS. Trimming shortened V by 7 bases and J by 3 bases, and 9 bases separated the two germline ends. The CDR3 is 12 residues long. This CDR3 reads CASTSGDTEAFF. CDR3 in DNA: TGTGCCAGCACCTCAGGGGACACTGAAGCTTTCTTT.